The subject of this entry is one T cell receptor (beta chain). Assay used: immunoSEQ multiplex PCR; TCRdb lists only in-frame clones, some missing. The sample holds about 190,000 clones, roughly 84% seen once. The sample comes from a study of blood T cell repertoires in COVID-19. The wider study: T cells, B-cell-depleted T cells, or PBMCs supplied cDNA or gDNA.

The CDR3 loop spans 14 amino acids. The V gene's germline CDR1 is LGHDT and CDR2 YNNKEL (reference sequence). V was trimmed by 1 base and J by 7 bases, leaving 14 bases between them. The source is a woman of 80 years or more with active or convalescent COVID-19. The specimen was peripheral blood. V usage is TRBV3-1 (or the pseudogene TRBV3-2) and J usage is TRBJ2-7; tentatively, D is TRBD2 (5 bases). In DNA form, the CDR3 reads TGTGCCAGCAGCCAAGTACTAGTTTTAGGGGAGCAGTACTTC. This sequence encodes CASSQVLVLGEQYF.